This T cell receptor (beta chain) was sequenced for a study of shared clonotypes between healthy human individuals. Study in general: Donors were two women and a few men aged 18 to 49. Study results and limitations: Rarefaction indicated that sorted-subset sequencing remained incomplete although depth was large.

CDR1 is LNHDA, CDR2 SQIVND, per germline (reference sequence). CDR3 length: 15 amino acids. V gave up 1 base and J gave up 0 bases, with 7 bases separating them. Assay: immunoSEQ multiplex PCR; the TCRdb copy retains only in-frame clones and omits some. The table shows 550,000 to 800,000 clones, with around 90% occurring only once. Turning to this clone: Its antigen remains unknown. The sample holds other DNA sequences that translate to the same CDR3.

The sequence came from a man aged 18 to 29 in good health. Some clones in this sample may be carry-over from other donors' samples. The sequencing sample was made of memory CD8+ T cells from PBMCs. Specified subset: CD45RO+ cells pooled with CCR7-negative TemRA cells. This chain joins TRBV19 and TRBJ2-1; no firm D call. The DNA of the CDR3 is TGTGCCAGTAGTATAGGGCGGAGCTCCTACAATGAGCAGTTCTTC. The encoded protein is CASSIGRSSYNEQFF.